The clone carrying this T cell receptor (beta chain) was recorded at least ten times. Its cognate antigen is unknown. TCRbeta library construction was performed incorporating unique molecular identifiers. Via MiXCR, TCRdb re-called the PCR reads, giving one row per CDR3 protein. This repertoire shows around 490,000 distinct CDR3 sequences, approximately 10% found once; its top ten account for 14%. The germline V gene has CDR1 MNHNS and CDR2 SASEGT. This CDR3 comprises 13 residues. V lost 6 bases and J 5 bases, leaving 13 bases between the germline ends. This specimen comes from a study of T-cell reconstitution after alpha-beta-depleted transplantation in children. The study's findings and limits: Newly made T cells mostly supplied T-cell counts and diversity one year after transplant. From surviving recipient T cells and thymic progenitors came the high day-60 TCRbeta diversity observed in some patients. Where alpha-beta T cells came from about two months after transplant was reportedly several hundred expanded graft clones.

The sample in question was PBMCs, mostly from graft donor cells, obtained 180 days after TCRalphabeta/CD19-depleted stem cell transplant. This TCR was sampled from a female patient between 2 and 15 years old who had a stem cell transplant for aplastic anemia, so the T cells may come from the graft donor. The gene calls are TRBV6-1 and TRBJ2-5, with D perhaps TRBD1 or TRBD2 (6 bases each). The CDR3 sequence is CASSKGEVETQYF. CDR3 nucleotide sequence: TGTGCCAGCAGCAAGGGGGAGGTCGAGACCCAGTACTTC.